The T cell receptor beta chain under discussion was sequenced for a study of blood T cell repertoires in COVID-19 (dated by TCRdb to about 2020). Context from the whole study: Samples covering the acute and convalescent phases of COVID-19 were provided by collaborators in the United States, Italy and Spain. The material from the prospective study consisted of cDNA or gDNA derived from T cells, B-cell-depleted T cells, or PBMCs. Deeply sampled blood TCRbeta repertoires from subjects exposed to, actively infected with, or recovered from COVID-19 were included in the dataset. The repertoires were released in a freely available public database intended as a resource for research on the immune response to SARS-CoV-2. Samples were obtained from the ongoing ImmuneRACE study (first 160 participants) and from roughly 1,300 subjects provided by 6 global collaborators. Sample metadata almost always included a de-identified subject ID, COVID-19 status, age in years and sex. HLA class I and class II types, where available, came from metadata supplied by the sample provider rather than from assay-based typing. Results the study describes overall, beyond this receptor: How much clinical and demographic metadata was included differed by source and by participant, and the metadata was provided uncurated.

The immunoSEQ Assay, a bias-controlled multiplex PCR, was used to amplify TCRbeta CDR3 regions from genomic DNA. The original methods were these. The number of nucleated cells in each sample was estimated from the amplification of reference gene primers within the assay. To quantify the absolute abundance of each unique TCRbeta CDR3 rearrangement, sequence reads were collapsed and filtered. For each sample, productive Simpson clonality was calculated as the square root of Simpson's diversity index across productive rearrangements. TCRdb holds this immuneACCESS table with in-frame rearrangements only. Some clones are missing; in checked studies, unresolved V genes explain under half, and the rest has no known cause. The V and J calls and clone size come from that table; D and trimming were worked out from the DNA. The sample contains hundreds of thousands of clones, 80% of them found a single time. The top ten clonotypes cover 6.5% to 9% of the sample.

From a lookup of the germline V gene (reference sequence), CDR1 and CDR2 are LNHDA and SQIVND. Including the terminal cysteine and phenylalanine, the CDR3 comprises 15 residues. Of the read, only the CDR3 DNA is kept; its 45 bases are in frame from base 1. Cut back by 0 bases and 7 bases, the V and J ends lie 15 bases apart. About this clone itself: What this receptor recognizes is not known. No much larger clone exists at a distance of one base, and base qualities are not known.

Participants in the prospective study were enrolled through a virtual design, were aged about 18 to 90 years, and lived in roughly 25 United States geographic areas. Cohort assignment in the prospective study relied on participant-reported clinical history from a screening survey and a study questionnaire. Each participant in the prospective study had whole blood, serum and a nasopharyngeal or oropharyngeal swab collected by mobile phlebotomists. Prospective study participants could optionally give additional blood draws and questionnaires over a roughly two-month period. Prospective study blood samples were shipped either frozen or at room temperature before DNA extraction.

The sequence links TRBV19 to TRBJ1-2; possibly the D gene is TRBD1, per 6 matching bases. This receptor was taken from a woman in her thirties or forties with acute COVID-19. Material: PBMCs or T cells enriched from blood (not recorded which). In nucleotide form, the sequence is TGTGCCAGTAGTATAGACGCACAGGGTAAAGCTGGCTACACCTTC. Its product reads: CASSIDAQGKAGYTF.